One sample yielded the 15 T cell receptor beta chains listed below, sequenced in a study of post-analysis software for immune sequencing data. General study findings and limits: About five TRBV segments were more frequent in patients than controls; TRBV5-6, TRBV5-1 and TRBV20-1 belonged to this group.

These receptors have no known antigen. cDNA libraries for TCR beta contained unique molecular identifiers. TCRdb passed the PCR reads through MiXCR, listing each CDR3 protein once. The profile shows 500,000 to 600,000 distinct CDR3 sequences, roughly two fifths of them singletons. The material sequenced was blood. These receptors originate from a girl aged 5 to 17 with multiple sclerosis.

This clonotype was seen a few times. This sequence joins TRBV7-2 and TRBJ2-1; 11 positions agree with TRBD2. Germline V CDR1 and CDR2: SGHTA, FQGNSA. The CDR3 is made up of 15 amino acids. J lost 4 bases, V lost 5 bases, and 4 bases had no gene match. Written as DNA, the CDR3 is TGTGCCAGCAGCCTACTAGCGGGGGAGTACAATGAGCAGTTCTTC. This translates into CASSLLAGEYNEQFF.

This clonotype appeared a few times. The gene calls are TRBV7-2 and TRBJ2-3, with D maybe TRBD2 (5 bases). Germline CDR1 is SGHTA and CDR2 is FQGNSA. Deletions cut 2 bases from V and 3 bases from J, with 12 bases between. CDR3 length: 15 amino acids. The CDR3 DNA sequence: TGTGCCAGCAGCTTATTCGGGGAAAGAACAGATACGCAGTATTTT. It codes for CASSLFGERTDTQYF.

This clonotype has just one count. The chain links TRBV5-1 to TRBJ1-4; D not certain. This CDR3 contains 14 residues. Per germline, CDR1 SGHRS and CDR2 YFSETQ. V lost 4 bases, J lost 8 bases, and 15 bases lay in between. The CDR3 loop is CASSVLYEKEKLFF. CDR3 DNA sequence: TGCGCCAGCAGCGTCCTGTACGAGAAGGAAAAACTGTTTTTT.

The rearrangement links TRBV10-3 to TRBJ2-1, with TRBD2 identical over 8 bases. J was trimmed by 7 bases and V by 0 bases; bases with no gene match: 14. CDR3 length: 18 amino acids. Germline CDR1 reads ENHRY; CDR2 reads SYGVKD. The chain's CDR3 is CAISESTPPGLVWNEQFF. The CDR3 nucleotides read TGTGCCATCAGTGAGTCTACACCCCCGGGACTAGTATGGAATGAGCAGTTCTTC.

This clonotype was recorded a few times. For the CDR3, the DNA is TGTGCCACCAGTGAGTGCCCAGGGTGCGAGCAGTACTTC. Residues: CATSECPGCEQYF. The J gene is TRBJ2-7, the V gene TRBV24-1; perhaps TRBD1 as D (5 bases). The germline V and J ends were trimmed by 4 bases and 6 bases, with 12 bases remaining between them. The V gene's germline CDR1 is KGHDR and CDR2 SFDVKD. This CDR3 has 13 residues.

The chain employs TRBV7-6 and TRBJ2-2; 7 nucleotides line up with TRBD1. Trimming removed 6 bases from V and 4 bases from J; junction bases left unmatched: 11. The CDR3 length is 16 residues. The germline V gene encodes CDR1 SGHVS and CDR2 FNYEAQ. The CDR3 nucleotides are TGTGCCAGCAGACGCCCGACAGGGTCGGCCACCGGGGAGCTGTTTTTT. This codes for CASRRPTGSATGELFF. Based on the CDR3 plus reference TRBV7-6 and TRBJ2-2, the full variable domain is GAGVSQSPRYKVTKRGQDVALRCDPISGHVSLYWYRQALGQGPEFLTYFNYEAQQDKSGLPNDRFSAERPEGSISTLTIQRTEQRDSAMYRCASRRPTGSATGELFFGEGSRLTVL.

In the case of this clonotype: One end of the junction varies from germline; a read error may be responsible. The CDR3 sequence is CASSRTGRGAKNIQYF. DNA for the CDR3: TGTGCCAGCAGCCGGACAGGGAGAGGGGCCAAGAACATTCAGTACTTC. The rearrangement joins TRBV6-5 to TRBJ2-4, with 8 bases that match TRBD1. There are 16 residues in the CDR3. Germline assignment: CDR1 MNHEY and CDR2 SVGAGI.

This clonotype was counted only a few times. The chain recombines TRBV4-1 with TRBJ2-1, with 8 positions matching TRBD2. V gave up 0 bases and J gave up 4 bases; unmatched junction bases: 5. The CDR3 consists of 16 residues. Germline-derived CDR1 and CDR2 are MGHRA and YSYEKL. CDR3 loop: CASSQEGGRTYNEQFF. Written as DNA, the CDR3 is TGCGCCAGCAGCCAAGAGGGCGGGAGGACATACAATGAGCAGTTCTTC.

This clonotype appeared a few times. The V gene is TRBV11-2, the J gene TRBJ2-5, with 12 positions matching TRBD2. With 1 base clipped from V and 11 bases from J, the junction kept 5 bases outside the gene matches. Per germline, CDR1 SGHAT and CDR2 FQNNGV. The CDR3 totals 14 residues. The CDR3: CASSLAASGREQYF. The CDR3 nucleotides are TGTGCCAGCAGCTTAGCAGCTAGCGGGAGGGAGCAGTACTTC.

This chain links TRBV27 with TRBJ2-3, with D possibly matching TRBD2 (5 bases). Between the trimmed V and J ends, which lost 2 bases and 3 bases, there was a span of 15 bases. Germline values: CDR1 MNHEY, CDR2 SMNVEV (reference sequence). The CDR3 runs 16 residues. This chain's CDR3 is CASSLGGSPGTDTQYF. CDR3 bases: TGTGCCAGCAGTTTAGGTGGCTCACCGGGAACAGATACGCAGTATTTT.

This chain uses TRBV12-3 or TRBV12-4 with TRBJ1-4; D remains ambiguous. The CDR3 extends over 14 amino acids. Between the trimmed V and J ends, which lost 1 base and 5 bases, there was a span of 8 bases. This CDR3 is CASSLVGPNEKLFF. The CDR3 coding sequence is TGTGCCAGCAGTTTAGTCGGCCCCAATGAAAAACTGTTTTTT.

The chain couples TRBV5-1 to TRBJ2-2, with TRBD1 as a possible D gene (6 bases). V was pared by 5 bases and J by 0 bases, with 8 bases between. Germline CDR1 reads SGHRS; CDR2 reads YFSETQ. The CDR3 length is 14 residues. The CDR3 DNA reads TGCGCCAGCAGGGGGGCTTCGAACACCGGGGAGCTGTTTTTT. It specifies CASRGASNTGELFF.

This chain connects TRBV5-5 to TRBJ2-1; D not certain. V lost 2 bases and J lost 5, with 17 bases in between. In germline, CDR1 is SGHKS, CDR2 YYEKEE (reference sequence). This CDR3 spans 16 amino acids. CDR3 DNA sequence: TGTGCCAGCAGCTTCCAGGCCCCAAACCATGACAATGAGCAGTTCTTC. Translation: CASSFQAPNHDNEQFF. Filled out from reference TRBV5-5 and TRBJ2-1, the complete variable domain reads DAGVTQSPTHLIKTRGQQVTLRCSPISGHKSVSWYQQVLGQGPQFIFQYYEKEERGRGNFPDRFSARQFPNYSSELNVNALLLGDSALYLCASSFQAPNHDNEQFFGPGTRLTVL.

This clonotype was recorded at least ten times. The J gene is TRBJ2-7, the V gene TRBV7-2; 15 bases match TRBD2. V was pared by 2 bases and J by 4 bases, with 12 bases of the junction left unmatched. Looked up from germline, CDR1 is SGHTA and CDR2 is FQGNSA. This CDR3 spans 19 amino acids. The CDR3 is CASSLTFPGLAGGAYEQYF. Here the CDR3 DNA reads TGTGCCAGCAGCTTAACCTTCCCGGGACTAGCGGGAGGCGCGTACGAGCAGTACTTC.

V and J are TRBV5-1 and TRBJ2-5; 13 bases are a match to TRBD2. CDR3 length: 15 residues. Looked up from germline, CDR1 is SGHRS and CDR2 is YFSETQ. J gave up 7 bases and V 0 bases, and 3 bases lay outside the gene matches. CDR3 sequence reads: CASSLGLAGGLTQYF. The CDR3 DNA sequence: TGCGCCAGCAGCTTGGGACTAGCGGGAGGACTGACCCAGTACTTC.